This entry lists 9 T cell receptor beta chains sequenced from one sample in a study of blood T cell repertoires in COVID-19. TCRdb's table, derived via immunoSEQ multiplex PCR, lists solely in-frame clones and lacks some. Of 200,000 to 250,000 clones in the sample, 88% are singletons; the top ten hold around 3.8%. Sequencing input: PBMCs or T cells enriched from blood (not recorded which). These receptor sequences come from a woman in her thirties who had been exposed to COVID-19.

The chain joins TRBV6-6 to TRBJ2-5; possibly TRBD2 for D (6 bases). This CDR3 spans 14 amino acids. The germline V gene has CDR1 MNHNY and CDR2 SVGAGI (reference sequence). V dropped 6 bases and J dropped 2 bases, with 13 bases sitting between them. CDR3 nucleotides: TGTGCCAGCAGAGTTGGCGGGGTACAAGAGACCCAGTACTTC. It codes for CASRVGGVQETQYF.

This clone occurred once. V usage is TRBV10-1 and J usage is TRBJ2-1; perhaps TRBD2 as D (5 bases). V lost 0 bases, J lost 7 bases, and 10 bases lay in between. Germline CDR1 and CDR2: WNHNN and SYGVQD (reference sequence). The CDR3 runs 14 residues. The CDR3 loop reads CASSESTSWNEQFF. The CDR3 nucleotides are TGCGCCAGCAGTGAGTCCACTAGTTGGAATGAGCAGTTCTTC.

Concerning this clone itself: Other DNA sequences in the same sample also yield this CDR3. The chain combines TRBV9 with TRBJ2-1, with D perhaps matching TRBD2 (6 bases). Germline V gene lookup returns CDR1 SGDLS and CDR2 YYNGEE. V was cut by 0 bases and J by 1 base, with 8 bases left in between. The CDR3 has 15 amino acids. CDR3 DNA sequence: TGTGCCAGCAGCGTAGGAAGCGGGTCCTACAATGAGCAGTTCTTC. Translated: CASSVGSGSYNEQFF.

The V and J genes are TRBV20-1 and TRBJ2-7, with 7 bases lining up with TRBD2. The germline V gene has CDR1 DFQATT and CDR2 SNEGSKA (reference sequence). This CDR3 comprises 14 residues. J lost 1 base, V lost 3 bases, and 6 bases had no gene match. CDR3: CSASRLAASYEQYF. The CDR3 region has the DNA TGCAGTGCTAGTAGGCTAGCGGCATCCTACGAGCAGTACTTC.

This chain joins TRBV7-9 and TRBJ1-5, with 7 bases identical to TRBD1. V lost 5 bases and J lost 4; bases outside the gene matches: 11. The CDR3 sequence is 16 residues long. Germline V gene data show CDR1 as SEHNR and CDR2 as FQNEAQ (reference sequence). This CDR3 is CASSGYPGQMNQPQHF. The CDR3 region has the DNA TGTGCCAGCAGCGGTTATCCGGGACAGATGAATCAGCCCCAGCATTTT.

This rearrangement joins TRBV5-1 to TRBJ1-1; D is ambiguous. Germline V CDR1 and CDR2: SGHRS, YFSETQ. There are 15 residues in the CDR3. With 0 bases removed from V and 2 bases from J, the gap between germline ends came to 11 bases. CDR3 residues: CASSLAGEGNTEAFF. The CDR3 DNA is TGCGCCAGCAGCTTGGCCGGGGAGGGAAACACTGAAGCTTTCTTT.

In this sample, this clone turned up once. The rearrangement uses TRBV5-4 and TRBJ1-1, with TRBD1 as a possible D gene (6 bases). The CDR3 covers 14 residues. The ends were cut back, 4 bases at V and 1 base at J, with 11 bases in the middle. Germline-derived CDR1 and CDR2 are SGHNT and YYREEE (reference sequence). The DNA for the CDR3 is TGTGCCAGCAGCCGGACAGCCGCGAACACTGAAGCTTTCTTT. It specifies CASSRTAANTEAFF.

This clone was detected many times. V usage is TRBV5-1 and J usage is TRBJ2-3, with TRBD2 as a possible D gene (6 bases). Germline loops: CDR1 SGHRS, CDR2 YFSETQ. The CDR3 is 15 residues long. Trimming took off 0 bases at V and 4 bases at J, with 12 bases between the two ends. As DNA, the CDR3 is TGCGCCAGCAGCTTGGGGCTAGCGTACGCAGATACGCAGTATTTT. This gives the protein CASSLGLAYADTQYF.

J is TRBJ2-1 and V is TRBV29-1; TRBD2 matches 7 bases. V gave up 1 base and J gave up 14 bases; unmatched junction bases: 5. This CDR3 contains 11 residues. The germline CDR1 and CDR2 sequences are SQVTM and ANQGSEA. DNA for the CDR3: TGCAGCGTTGAAGGGGCGGGAGTGAAGTTCTTC. This translates into CSVEGAGVKFF.